The rows below give T cell receptor beta chains drawn from one sample of a study of cytomegalovirus exposure and HLA in healthy donors. The data were produced by immunoSEQ multiplex PCR, yet TCRdb's version contains in-frame clones alone and is incomplete. Among roughly 120,000 clones listed, about two thirds were seen once. The sequenced material came from PBMCs. Receptors were obtained from a man aged 55 to 70 in good health and CMV-seropositive. CDR3s include the opening cysteine and the closing phenylalanine or tryptophan. The D gene is left open where the match is weak. Clone size, where shown, is once, few, many, or a class for clones that have expanded.

>TRBV28|TRBJ1-5|.|.
CASSSRFQPQHF
TGTGCCAGCAGTTCCAGGTTTCAGCCCCAGCATTTT
>TRBV2|TRBJ2-3|.|TRBD2
CASSEQRGGIDTQYF
TGTGCCAGCAGTGAGCAGCGGGGGGGAATAGATACGCAGTATTTT
>TRBV5-8|TRBJ2-3|few|.
CASSLQPSLADTQYF
TGTGCCAGCAGCTTACAGCCCAGCCTCGCAGATACGCAGTATTTT
>TRBV7-2|TRBJ2-7|.|TRBD1
CASSLRGTGETRSYEQYF
TGTGCCAGCAGCCTAAGGGGGACAGGGGAAACCCGGTCCTACGAGCAGTACTTC
>TRBV9|TRBJ2-3|.|.
CASSVGQHSTDTQYF
TGTGCCAGCAGCGTTGGACAGCATAGCACAGATACGCAGTATTTT
>TRBV5-1|TRBJ2-6|.|TRBD1
CASRLDRGVSGTNVLTF
TGCGCCAGCAGATTGGACAGGGGGGTTTCTGGTACCAACGTCCTGACTTTC
>TRBV5-4|TRBJ2-3|.|.
CASSQLSGGLSEDTQYF
TGTGCCAGCAGCCAACTATCAGGGGGGCTTTCAGAGGATACGCAGTATTTT
>TRBV5-1|TRBJ1-2|.|.
CASSLSRLRENGYTF
TGCGCCAGCAGCTTGTCCCGCCTCCGGGAGAATGGCTACACCTTC
>TRBV20-1|TRBJ2-7|.|.
CSARGAYEQYF
TGCAGTGCTAGAGGCGCCTACGAGCAGTACTTC
>TRBV5-1|TRBJ2-3|.|TRBD2
CASSLRLAENTDTQYF
TGCGCCAGCAGCTTGCGACTAGCGGAAAACACAGATACGCAGTATTTT
>TRBV4-1|TRBJ2-5|.|.
CASSPSPTDETQYF
TGCGCCAGCAGCCCAAGCCCCACCGATGAGACCCAGTACTTC
>TRBV5-6|TRBJ1-2|few|TRBD1
CASSSRDRSYTF
TGTGCCAGCAGCTCCCGGGACAGGTCCTACACCTTC
>TRBV6-1|TRBJ2-1|.|TRBD2
CASSGVNGGGEQFF
TGTGCCAGCAGTGGGGTCAATGGGGGGGGTGAGCAGTTCTTC
>TRBV5-4|TRBJ2-5|.|.
CASSLEGGETQYF
TGTGCCAGCAGCTTAGAGGGGGGGGAGACCCAGTACTTC
>TRBV19|TRBJ1-1|.|.
CASSIPLSTEAFF
TGTGCCAGTAGTATTCCCCTCTCGACTGAAGCTTTCTTT
>TRBV6-4|TRBJ1-2|.|TRBD1
CASSSGSRGSSYTF
TGTGCCAGCAGTTCGGGTTCCAGGGGGTCCAGCTACACCTTC
>TRBV7-3|TRBJ1-6|.|.
CASSSTLLGPLHF
TGTGCCAGCAGCTCGACACTACTAGGGCCCCTCCACTTT
>TRBV6-5|TRBJ1-3|once|.
CASSQASSGNTIYF
TGTGCCAGCTCTCAGGCAAGCTCTGGAAACACCATATATTTT
>TRBV2|TRBJ1-2|.|TRBD1
CASSRDRAGELYGYTF
TGTGCCAGCAGCCGGGACAGGGCTGGCGAGCTCTATGGCTACACCTTC
>TRBV2|TRBJ1-5|.|.
CASRAPDSHFGPQHF
TGTGCCAGCAGGGCCCCAGACAGTCATTTTGGGCCCCAGCATTTT
>TRBV18|TRBJ2-1|.|TRBD1
CASSPPRTGILNEQFF
TGTGCCAGCTCACCACCACGGACAGGAATCTTGAATGAGCAGTTCTTC
>TRBV9|TRBJ1-2|.|.
CASSADGGGNYGYTF
TGTGCCAGCAGCGCGGACGGGGGGGGGAACTATGGCTACACCTTC
>TRBV7-6|TRBJ1-1|.|.
CASSLPTGVLNTEAFF
TGTGCCAGCAGCTTACCTACGGGAGTGTTGAACACTGAAGCTTTCTTT